Given below is one T cell receptor beta chain in context. These data originate in a study of blood T cell repertoires in COVID-19. Overall study context: Whether acute or convalescent, the COVID-19 samples came from the United States, Italy and Spain. PBMCs, B-cell-depleted T cells, or T cells provided the cDNA or gDNA that made up the material.

Recruited during active infection, patients (from Seattle) were subsequently followed longitudinally. Libraries were prepared by immunoSEQ multiplex PCR; TCRdb keeps only in-frame clonotypes and omits some of them. Of about 150,000 clones listed, 80% to 90% are singletons. V lost 5 bases, J lost 6 bases, and 16 bases stayed unmatched. CDR1 is SGHTA, CDR2 FQGTGA, per germline. The CDR3 totals 17 residues. The source material was peripheral blood. The source of this sequence is a woman in her sixties with COVID-19, enrolled during active disease. This rearrangement joins TRBV7-3 to TRBJ2-1; TRBD1 aligns across 7 bases. The CDR3 DNA reads as TGTGCCAGCAGCCAAACCCCGGGACAGAGGGTACCCAATGAGCAGTTCTTC. Protein sequence: CASSQTPGQRVPNEQFF.